Listed here is a single T cell receptor beta chain. The CDR3 spans 16 residues. With 6 bases clipped from V and 7 bases from J, the junction kept 18 bases outside the gene matches. Germline V gives CDR1 MNHEY, CDR2 SVGEGT. This record belongs to a study of blood T cell repertoires in COVID-19. The wider study: Specimens from acute and convalescent COVID-19 originated in the United States, Italy and Spain. PBMCs, B-cell-depleted T cells, or T cells were the source of the cDNA or gDNA that made up the material.

In the original analysis: The authors estimated nucleated cell counts from reference gene primer amplification. Assay used: immunoSEQ multiplex PCR; TCRdb lists only in-frame clones, some missing. V and J calls and clone size are as listed in that table; D and trimming were resolved from the DNA. The sample yields about 45,000 clones, just under 70% seen once. This receptor was identified in a man aged 80 or over with acute or convalescent COVID-19. Sequencing was performed on peripheral blood. V gene TRBV6-2 or TRBV6-3 combines with J gene TRBJ2-7; 7 nucleotides match TRBD2. CDR3 bases: TGTGCCAGCAGCGCCCCGGGTAGCGGGTCCAGTCGGGAGCAGTACTTC. This gives the protein CASSAPGSGSSREQYF.